A selection of T cell receptor beta chains follows, all from one sample in a study of vaccination effects on CD4 cells after COVID-19. For these receptors, no antigen is known. Only in-frame clones appear in the TCRdb table, and some are missing; sequencing was by immunoSEQ multiplex PCR. The sample includes approximately 70,000 clones, 73% of them seen just once. Sequencing was performed on CD4+ T cells from PBMCs cultured without peptide, taken after COVID-19 vaccination. The origin of the receptors is a human donor who received a COVID-19 vaccine. CDR3s leave out the opening cysteine and the closing phenylalanine or tryptophan. Fields, in order: clone size, V gene, CDR3 protein. Not every row has a clone size; where given, it reads once, few, many or a size class.

NA TRBV14 ASSLFSRVQNSPLH
NA TRBV2 ASRGVLSYNSPLH
NA TRBV2 ASKKTEYSNQPQH
NA TRBV14 ASSHDRSNYGYT
NA TRBV12-5 ASGIPVTSSGELF
few TRBV3-1/TRBV3-2 ASSQAYIATNEKLF
NA TRBV24-1 ATSKRGYYGYT
NA TRBV19 ASSIEDALNSPLH
NA TRBV7-2 ASSLAVSSGNTIY
once TRBV9 ASSVGPAGGDGETQY
NA TRBV10-3 AISEPGQGARGTEAF
NA TRBV6-5 ASGKQGLNTEAF
NA TRBV5-1 ASSLDGTGPTEAF
NA TRBV4-1 ASTPTGMNTEAF
NA TRBV2 ASRLQGVKNQPQH
NA TRBV7-2 ASSTFLAGEEQF
NA TRBV12-3/TRBV12-4 ASSIQGGTEAF
NA TRBV6-2/TRBV6-3 ASSPTRDYNEQF
NA TRBV19 ASSIGRGRQY
NA TRBV14 ASSQGGYAGNNEQF
NA TRBV27 ASSSYSRGGQTGELF
NA TRBV30 AWGGRYGYT
NA TRBV24-1 ATSQGGTNEKLF
NA TRBV19 ASSIEALVAYNEQF
NA TRBV27 ASSLAQTPDTQY
NA TRBV5-4 ASSLALTGNNEQF
NA TRBV28 ASSLDVGRYSNQPQH
NA TRBV6-2/TRBV6-3 ASSYSSASGNNQPQH
once TRBV2 ASRWGGGHSTDTQY
NA TRBV29-1 SVGLAGGYSSYNEQF
NA TRBV6-4 ASSPSGLYRDQLRTDTQY
NA TRBV5-6 ASSFKGRGANHYNSPLH